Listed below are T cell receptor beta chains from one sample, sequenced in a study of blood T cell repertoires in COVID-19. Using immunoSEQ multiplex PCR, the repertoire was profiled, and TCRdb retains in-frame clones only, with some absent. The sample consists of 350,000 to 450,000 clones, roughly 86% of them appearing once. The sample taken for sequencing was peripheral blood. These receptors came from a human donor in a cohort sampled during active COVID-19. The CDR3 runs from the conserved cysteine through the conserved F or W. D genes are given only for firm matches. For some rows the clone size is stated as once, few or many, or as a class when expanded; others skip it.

cdr3_nt: TGTGCCAGCAGTTTACGGCGAGGAAGATCCTACCCCGATTCACCCCTCCACTTT; cdr3_aa: CASSLRRGRSYPDSPLHF; clone_size: -; j_call: TRBJ1-6; v_call: TRBV28; d_call: -
cdr3_nt: TGTGCCAGCCATAGTAGAACTGAAGCTTTCTTT; cdr3_aa: CASHSRTEAFF; clone_size: -; j_call: TRBJ1-1; v_call: TRBV25-1; d_call: -
cdr3_nt: TGTGCCAGTAGTACCGCCGGGACAGGGGGGACAGATACGCAGTATTTT; cdr3_aa: CASSTAGTGGTDTQYF; clone_size: -; j_call: TRBJ2-3; v_call: TRBV19; d_call: TRBD1
cdr3_nt: TGTGCCAGCAGCTTTCGGGGACAGGGGGGAAGCGAGCAGTACTTC; cdr3_aa: CASSFRGQGGSEQYF; clone_size: -; j_call: TRBJ2-7; v_call: TRBV11-2; d_call: TRBD1
cdr3_nt: TGTGCCAGCAGTTTAGGGGTAGCGGGGGACTCCACAGATACGCAGTATTTT; cdr3_aa: CASSLGVAGDSTDTQYF; clone_size: -; j_call: TRBJ2-3; v_call: TRBV27; d_call: TRBD2
cdr3_nt: TGCGCCAGCAGCTGGAGGGGAGTTACCTACGAGCAGTACTTC; cdr3_aa: CASSWRGVTYEQYF; clone_size: -; j_call: TRBJ2-7; v_call: TRBV5-1; d_call: -
cdr3_nt: TGTGCCAGCAGCTTAGCGGCGGGTAGTTCACCCCTCCACTTT; cdr3_aa: CASSLAAGSSPLHF; clone_size: -; j_call: TRBJ1-6; v_call: TRBV7-2; d_call: -
cdr3_nt: TGCGCCAGCAGCCCTGGAGGCGGGGGAAACTACAATGAGCAGTTCTTC; cdr3_aa: CASSPGGGGNYNEQFF; clone_size: -; j_call: TRBJ2-1; v_call: TRBV5-1; d_call: TRBD2
cdr3_nt: TGTGCCAGCAGTGACCTCTACGAGCAGTACTTC; cdr3_aa: CASSDLYEQYF; clone_size: -; j_call: TRBJ2-7; v_call: TRBV25-1; d_call: -
cdr3_nt: TGCGCCAGCAGCTTGGGGGGGCCCCACACAGATACGCAGTATTTT; cdr3_aa: CASSLGGPHTDTQYF; clone_size: -; j_call: TRBJ2-3; v_call: TRBV5-1; d_call: -
cdr3_nt: TGTGCCAGCAGTGAAGCCTTGTCTAGCGGGACTCCCGGCGATGAGCAGTTCTTC; cdr3_aa: CASSEALSSGTPGDEQFF; clone_size: -; j_call: TRBJ2-1; v_call: TRBV6-1; d_call: TRBD2
cdr3_nt: TGTGCCAGCAGCTTCCATCAAGGGGGCCCGACTTTT; cdr3_aa: CASSFHQGGPTF; clone_size: -; j_call: TRBJ1-4; v_call: TRBV5-6; d_call: TRBD1
cdr3_nt: TGCGCCAGCAGTCAACCCAGCGGGAGGCGGACAGATACGCAGTATTTT; cdr3_aa: CASSQPSGRRTDTQYF; clone_size: -; j_call: TRBJ2-3; v_call: TRBV10-2; d_call: TRBD2
cdr3_nt: TGTGCCAGCAGAAGGACAGGGGGAACGAATGAGCAGTTCTTC; cdr3_aa: CASRRTGGTNEQFF; clone_size: few; j_call: TRBJ2-1; v_call: TRBV7-3; d_call: TRBD1
cdr3_nt: TGTGCCAGCAGCTTAGGTCAGGGGACTGGAAACACCATATATTTT; cdr3_aa: CASSLGQGTGNTIYF; clone_size: -; j_call: TRBJ1-3; v_call: TRBV7-9; d_call: -
cdr3_nt: TGTGCCACCAGTGATTTCGCTAGCGGAAAACAAGAGACCCAGTACTTC; cdr3_aa: CATSDFASGKQETQYF; clone_size: -; j_call: TRBJ2-5; v_call: TRBV24-1; d_call: TRBD2
cdr3_nt: TGTGCCAGCAGCCTCCAGGGGTTCCAAGAGACCCAGTACTTC; cdr3_aa: CASSLQGFQETQYF; clone_size: -; j_call: TRBJ2-5; v_call: TRBV9; d_call: -
cdr3_nt: TGTGCCAGCAGCCAAACCAGGCCGCGAAACACCATATATTTT; cdr3_aa: CASSQTRPRNTIYF; clone_size: -; j_call: TRBJ1-3; v_call: TRBV3-1/TRBV3-2; d_call: -
cdr3_nt: TGTGCCACCCGACAGGGGGTGGGAAACACTGAAGCTTTCTTT; cdr3_aa: CATRQGVGNTEAFF; clone_size: -; j_call: TRBJ1-1; v_call: TRBV19; d_call: TRBD1
cdr3_nt: TGTGCCAGCAGCCCAGGGGGAGGCCAAGAGACCCAGTACTTC; cdr3_aa: CASSPGGGQETQYF; clone_size: -; j_call: TRBJ2-5; v_call: TRBV28; d_call: -
cdr3_nt: TGTGCCAGCAGCGTAGGTGTAGCCTACGAGCAGTACTTC; cdr3_aa: CASSVGVAYEQYF; clone_size: -; j_call: TRBJ2-7; v_call: TRBV9; d_call: -
cdr3_nt: TGTGCCAGCAGCGGAGGGGGGGTTCATGAAAAACTGTTTTTT; cdr3_aa: CASSGGGVHEKLFF; clone_size: -; j_call: TRBJ1-4; v_call: TRBV9; d_call: -
cdr3_nt: TGTGCCAGCAGAAAATATCGAACTAATGAAAAACTGTTTTTT; cdr3_aa: CASRKYRTNEKLFF; clone_size: -; j_call: TRBJ1-4; v_call: TRBV2; d_call: -
cdr3_nt: TGTGCCAGCAGCGTAGATGGTACAGGGAATCAGCCCCAGCATTTT; cdr3_aa: CASSVDGTGNQPQHF; clone_size: -; j_call: TRBJ1-5; v_call: TRBV9; d_call: -
cdr3_nt: TGCGCCAGCAGCTCCCCGGGACAGGGGTACGAGCAGTACTTC; cdr3_aa: CASSSPGQGYEQYF; clone_size: -; j_call: TRBJ2-7; v_call: TRBV5-1; d_call: TRBD1
cdr3_nt: TGCGCCAGCAGCTTGACAGGATTCGGCCCCTACGAGCAGTACTTC; cdr3_aa: CASSLTGFGPYEQYF; clone_size: few; j_call: TRBJ2-7; v_call: TRBV5-1; d_call: -
cdr3_nt: TGTGCCAGTAGCACAAGACAGGCCCCCTATGAAAAACTGTTTTTT; cdr3_aa: CASSTRQAPYEKLFF; clone_size: -; j_call: TRBJ1-4; v_call: TRBV19; d_call: -
cdr3_nt: TGCGCCAGCACACCTGCGGGTATTAGCACAGATACGCAGTATTTT; cdr3_aa: CASTPAGISTDTQYF; clone_size: -; j_call: TRBJ2-3; v_call: TRBV5-1; d_call: -
cdr3_nt: TGTGCCGGCGGGACTCTCCTCAATGAGCAGTTCTTC; cdr3_aa: CAGGTLLNEQFF; clone_size: once; j_call: TRBJ2-1; v_call: TRBV2; d_call: -
cdr3_nt: TGCGCCAGCAGCTTGGTCCGGGACACAGATACGCAGTATTTT; cdr3_aa: CASSLVRDTDTQYF; clone_size: -; j_call: TRBJ2-3; v_call: TRBV5-1; d_call: -
cdr3_nt: TGTGCCAGCAGCCCAAGACAGGGGCCGACTTCACCCCTCCACTTT; cdr3_aa: CASSPRQGPTSPLHF; clone_size: -; j_call: TRBJ1-6; v_call: TRBV3-1/TRBV3-2; d_call: TRBD1
cdr3_nt: TGTGCCAGCAGTCACACCTTCACTAGTCCTAGCACAGATACGCAGTATTTT; cdr3_aa: CASSHTFTSPSTDTQYF; clone_size: -; j_call: TRBJ2-3; v_call: TRBV28; d_call: -
cdr3_nt: TGTGCCAGCAGCGTGCTGGGCCGTCGAGACACCTTC; cdr3_aa: CASSVLGRRDTF; clone_size: -; j_call: TRBJ1-2; v_call: TRBV5-6; d_call: -
cdr3_nt: TGTGCTACGACAGGGGGCTTGAGAGCCAAAAACATTCAGTACTTC; cdr3_aa: CATTGGLRAKNIQYF; clone_size: -; j_call: TRBJ2-4; v_call: TRBV2; d_call: TRBD1
cdr3_nt: TGCGCCAGCAGCCCTACCTCCCCCACATCGACCAGGAATTCACCCCTCCACTTT; cdr3_aa: CASSPTSPTSTRNSPLHF; clone_size: few; j_call: TRBJ1-6; v_call: TRBV4-1; d_call: -
cdr3_nt: TGTGCCACCTCGCCCCGGACAGGGTCTAATGAAAAACTGTTTTTT; cdr3_aa: CATSPRTGSNEKLFF; clone_size: -; j_call: TRBJ1-4; v_call: TRBV15; d_call: TRBD1
cdr3_nt: TGTGCCAGCAGCGATCCGGGACAGGGTAAAGACGAGCAGTACTTC; cdr3_aa: CASSDPGQGKDEQYF; clone_size: -; j_call: TRBJ2-7; v_call: TRBV7-6; d_call: TRBD1
cdr3_nt: TGTGCCAGCGGTGATCAGGGGGAAGACACCGGGGAGCTGTTTTTT; cdr3_aa: CASGDQGEDTGELFF; clone_size: -; j_call: TRBJ2-2; v_call: TRBV5-6; d_call: TRBD1
cdr3_nt: TGTGCCAGCAGGCTCGATTACGGAGGATACGAGCAGTACTTC; cdr3_aa: CASRLDYGGYEQYF; clone_size: -; j_call: TRBJ2-7; v_call: TRBV28; d_call: -
cdr3_nt: TGCGCCAGCAGCCAATCGAGCGGGGGGGACGACCGGCTGGGACAGTACTTC; cdr3_aa: CASSQSSGGDDRLGQYF; clone_size: -; j_call: TRBJ2-7; v_call: TRBV5-1; d_call: TRBD2
cdr3_nt: TGTGCCAGCAGTGAAAGAGGGGGCATGTTTAACTATGGCTACACCTTC; cdr3_aa: CASSERGGMFNYGYTF; clone_size: -; j_call: TRBJ1-2; v_call: TRBV2; d_call: TRBD1
cdr3_nt: TGTGCCAGCAGCCAATCCGGACAGGGGAATCAGCCCCAGCATTTT; cdr3_aa: CASSQSGQGNQPQHF; clone_size: -; j_call: TRBJ1-5; v_call: TRBV3-1/TRBV3-2; d_call: TRBD1
cdr3_nt: TGTGCCTGGGGAGCCCTTACAGGGGGAGGAATATATTTT; cdr3_aa: CAWGALTGGGIYF; clone_size: -; j_call: TRBJ1-3; v_call: TRBV30; d_call: TRBD1
cdr3_nt: TGTGCCAGCAGCTTAGCGCGGGGTGGGCTTGGCTACACCTTC; cdr3_aa: CASSLARGGLGYTF; clone_size: -; j_call: TRBJ1-2; v_call: TRBV7-2; d_call: -
cdr3_nt: TGCGCCAGCAGCCAAGTGGGCAGGGGAATTTACGAGCAGTACTTC; cdr3_aa: CASSQVGRGIYEQYF; clone_size: once; j_call: TRBJ2-7; v_call: TRBV4-1; d_call: -
cdr3_nt: TGTGCCTGGAGTATTTCCGGGACAGGGAATCAGCCCCAGCATTTT; cdr3_aa: CAWSISGTGNQPQHF; clone_size: once; j_call: TRBJ1-5; v_call: TRBV30; d_call: TRBD1
cdr3_nt: TGTGCCAGCAGTTTTCAGGGGATCCGAATTCTCAATGAGCAGTTCTTC; cdr3_aa: CASSFQGIRILNEQFF; clone_size: once; j_call: TRBJ2-1; v_call: TRBV6-5; d_call: -
cdr3_nt: TGTGCCAGCACCAGGACTAGCGGGGGGGCGAGGAGCGAGACCCAGTACTTC; cdr3_aa: CASTRTSGGARSETQYF; clone_size: -; j_call: TRBJ2-5; v_call: TRBV7-9; d_call: TRBD2
cdr3_nt: TGTGCCAGCAATCCAGGCCTCGGGAGGGGAAACACCATATATTTT; cdr3_aa: CASNPGLGRGNTIYF; clone_size: -; j_call: TRBJ1-3; v_call: TRBV27; d_call: -
cdr3_nt: TGTGCCAGCAGGGCTCCCTTAGGGGGATCACCCCTCCACTTT; cdr3_aa: CASRAPLGGSPLHF; clone_size: -; j_call: TRBJ1-6; v_call: TRBV25-1; d_call: -
cdr3_nt: TGTGCCAGCAGCCCCGGGACAGGGGGTAGGTCCTACGAGCAGTACTTC; cdr3_aa: CASSPGTGGRSYEQYF; clone_size: -; j_call: TRBJ2-7; v_call: TRBV5-6; d_call: TRBD1
cdr3_nt: TGTGCCAGCAGCTTGGAGATTCCGAGGAGGGCCCAGTACTTC; cdr3_aa: CASSLEIPRRAQYF; clone_size: -; j_call: TRBJ2-5; v_call: TRBV5-5; d_call: -
cdr3_nt: TGTGCCTGGAGAGTGGGCTTAGGGGACACCGGGGAGCTGTTTTTT; cdr3_aa: CAWRVGLGDTGELFF; clone_size: -; j_call: TRBJ2-2; v_call: TRBV30; d_call: -
cdr3_nt: TGTGCCAGCAGCGAGACTAGGGCGACCTCCTACGAGCAGTACTTC; cdr3_aa: CASSETRATSYEQYF; clone_size: -; j_call: TRBJ2-7; v_call: TRBV11-1; d_call: -
cdr3_nt: TGTGCCAGTAGTCCTCCTCAGGGCAGGGGGGACTATGGCTACACCTTC; cdr3_aa: CASSPPQGRGDYGYTF; clone_size: -; j_call: TRBJ1-2; v_call: TRBV19; d_call: TRBD1
cdr3_nt: TGTGCCAGCAGCTCAGGACAGGTCGGGGCCACTGAAGCTTTCTTT; cdr3_aa: CASSSGQVGATEAFF; clone_size: -; j_call: TRBJ1-1; v_call: TRBV11-2; d_call: TRBD1
cdr3_nt: TGCGCCAGCCAGATCGACAGGGATCAGCCCCAGCATTTT; cdr3_aa: CASQIDRDQPQHF; clone_size: -; j_call: TRBJ1-5; v_call: TRBV5-1; d_call: TRBD1
cdr3_nt: TGTGCCAGCAGTGACGCAGAATATGAAAAACTGTTTTTT; cdr3_aa: CASSDAEYEKLFF; clone_size: -; j_call: TRBJ1-4; v_call: TRBV2; d_call: -